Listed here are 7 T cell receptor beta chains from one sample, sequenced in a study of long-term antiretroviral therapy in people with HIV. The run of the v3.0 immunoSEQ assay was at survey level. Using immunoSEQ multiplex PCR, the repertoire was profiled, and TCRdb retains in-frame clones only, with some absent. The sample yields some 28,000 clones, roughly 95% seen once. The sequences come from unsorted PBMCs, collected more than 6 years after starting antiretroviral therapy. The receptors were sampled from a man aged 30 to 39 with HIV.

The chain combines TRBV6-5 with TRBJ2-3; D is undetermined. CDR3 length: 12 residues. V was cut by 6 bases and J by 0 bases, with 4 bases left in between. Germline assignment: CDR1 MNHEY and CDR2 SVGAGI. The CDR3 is CASRDSTDTQYF. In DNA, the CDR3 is TGTGCCAGCAGGGACAGCACAGATACGCAGTATTTT.

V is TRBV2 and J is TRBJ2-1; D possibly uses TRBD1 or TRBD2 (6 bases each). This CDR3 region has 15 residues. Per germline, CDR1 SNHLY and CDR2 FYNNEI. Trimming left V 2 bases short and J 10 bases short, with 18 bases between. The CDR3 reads CASSEWWDMGREQFF. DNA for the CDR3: TGTGCCAGCAGTGAATGGTGGGACATGGGGAGGGAGCAGTTCTTC.

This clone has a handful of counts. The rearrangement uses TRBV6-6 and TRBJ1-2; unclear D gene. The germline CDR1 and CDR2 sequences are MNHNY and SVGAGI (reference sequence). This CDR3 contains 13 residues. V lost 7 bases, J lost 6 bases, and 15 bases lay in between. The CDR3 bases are TGTGCCAGCACAGGAAATCCCTACGATGGCTACACCTTC. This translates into CASTGNPYDGYTF.

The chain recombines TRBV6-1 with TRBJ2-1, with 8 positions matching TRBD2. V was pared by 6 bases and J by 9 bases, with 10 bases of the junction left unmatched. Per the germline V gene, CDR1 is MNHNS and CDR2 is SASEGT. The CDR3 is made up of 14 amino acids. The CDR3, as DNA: TGTGCCAGCAGAGGGAACGGGGGGGCTCGTGAGCAGTTCTTC. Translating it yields CASRGNGGAREQFF.

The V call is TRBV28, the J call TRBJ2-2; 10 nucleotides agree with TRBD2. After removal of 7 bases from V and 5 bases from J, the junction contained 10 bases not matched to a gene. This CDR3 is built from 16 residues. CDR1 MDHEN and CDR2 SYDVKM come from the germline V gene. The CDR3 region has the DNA TGTGCCAGCATTCCGGGACTAGCGTCTGAAACCGGGGAGCTGTTTTTT. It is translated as CASIPGLASETGELFF.

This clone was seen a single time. In DNA form, the CDR3 reads TGTGCCACCAAACTAGCGGGGGCATACGAGCAGTACTTC. It encodes CATKLAGAYEQYF. This rearrangement joins TRBV15 to TRBJ2-7; 11 bases agree with TRBD2. V shed 7 bases and J 4 bases; nucleotides not matched to a gene: 3. Germline CDR1 LNHNV, CDR2 YYDKDF (reference sequence). The CDR3 runs 13 residues.

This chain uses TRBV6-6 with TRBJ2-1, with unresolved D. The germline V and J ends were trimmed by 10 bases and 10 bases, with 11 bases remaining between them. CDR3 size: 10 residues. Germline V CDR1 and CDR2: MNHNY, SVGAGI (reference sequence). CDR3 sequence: CATSIREQFF. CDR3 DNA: TGTGCCACCTCAATACGGGAGCAGTTCTTC.